Listed below are T cell receptor beta chains from one sample, sequenced in a study of shared clonotypes between healthy human individuals. The protocol was immunoSEQ multiplex PCR, while the TCRdb copy is restricted to in-frame clones and leaves out a portion. This table has hundreds of thousands of clones, 95% to 97% appearing once. The specimen was naive CD4+ T cells sorted from blood. These receptors were collected from a woman aged 30 to 39 in good health. Both conserved end residues are part of each CDR3. D genes are given only for firm matches. Rows give clone size only sometimes, using once, few, many, or a class for an expanded clone.

cdr3_nt cdr3_aa v_call clone_size cdr3_length j_call d_call
TGTGCCAGCAGCTTAGCCAGCGGGGGATACGAGCAGTACTTC CASSLASGGYEQYF TRBV7-2 - 14 TRBJ2-7 TRBD2
TGTGCCTGGAGCGTACTGAGGGCTGAAGCTTTCTTT CAWSVLRAEAFF TRBV30 - 12 TRBJ1-1 -
TGTGCCCGTAGCGGGCATCTTACGAACGAGCAGTACTTC CARSGHLTNEQYF TRBV30 - 13 TRBJ2-7 TRBD2
TGCGCCAGCACCCTAACTAGCGGGAGTCTTGGGAATGAGCAGTTCTTC CASTLTSGSLGNEQFF TRBV5-1 once 16 TRBJ2-1 TRBD2
TGTGCCAGCGGCCTGGACAACACAGATACGCAGTATTTT CASGLDNTDTQYF TRBV18 - 13 TRBJ2-3 -
TGTGCCAGTGGGACTAGCGGGAGGGGAACCGGGGAGCTGTTTTTT CASGTSGRGTGELFF TRBV19 - 15 TRBJ2-2 TRBD2
TGTGCCAGCTCACCACCGGGCAGGAACACCGGGGAGCTGTTTTTT CASSPPGRNTGELFF TRBV18 once 15 TRBJ2-2 -
TGCGCCAGCAGCTTGGGCAACCGGGACATCTATGGCTACACCTTC CASSLGNRDIYGYTF TRBV5-1 - 15 TRBJ1-2 -
TGTGCCAGTAAGCTGACGGGACACTATTCTATAGATACGCAGTATTTT CASKLTGHYSIDTQYF TRBV19 - 16 TRBJ2-3 -
TGCGCCAGCAGCCTCCTAGGACAGGCATCCTACAATGAGCAGTTCTTC CASSLLGQASYNEQFF TRBV5-1 once 16 TRBJ2-1 TRBD1
TGTGCCAGCAGCACAGGACAGGTAATGAACACTGAAGCTTTCTTT CASSTGQVMNTEAFF TRBV5-6 - 15 TRBJ1-1 TRBD1
TGTGCCAGCAGCTTAGGGGAGGGAGCGAACACACAAGAGACCCAGTACTTC CASSLGEGANTQETQYF TRBV11-2 - 17 TRBJ2-5 TRBD2
TGTGCCTGGTTAGAGGCAGATACGCAGTATTTT CAWLEADTQYF TRBV30 - 11 TRBJ2-3 -
TGTGCCAGCAGTCGTTTGTCGGGGCCCCAGCATTTT CASSRLSGPQHF TRBV2 - 12 TRBJ1-5 -
TGCGCCAGCAGCTTGCGAACTATGCGTACGCAGTATTTT CASSLRTMRTQYF TRBV5-1 - 13 TRBJ2-3 -
TGTGCCAGCAGCCAAGGAGGACAGGGGTACTACGAGCAGTACTTC CASSQGGQGYYEQYF TRBV4-2 - 15 TRBJ2-7 TRBD1
TGTGCCAGCAGTTGGGGAGGGGGCGGAGGGGAGCTGTTTTTT CASSWGGGGGELFF TRBV28 - 14 TRBJ2-2 -
TGTGCCAGCAGTTCGACAGGTTCTAACTATGGCTACACCTTC CASSSTGSNYGYTF TRBV28 - 14 TRBJ1-2 -